This T cell receptor beta chain derives from a study of T cells in Graves' hyperthyroidism and ophthalmopathy. The CDR3 consists of 14 residues. V lost 10 bases, J lost 2 bases, and 17 bases lay in between. CDR1 is KGHSH and CDR2 is LQKENI in the germline V gene. TCR beta CDR3 sequences were amplified from RNA transcripts. Researchers ran a first-round RT-PCR on the TCR CDR3 using the HTBI primer set. MiXCR was run by TCRdb on the multiplex PCR reads, yielding one entry per CDR3 protein. The sample lists fewer than 400,000 distinct CDR3 sequences; roughly 25% were seen once. Sequenced input: blood. V gene TRBV18 combines with J gene TRBJ1-1, with D maybe TRBD1 (6 bases). The clonotype originates from a man between 45 and 60 years old with Graves' hyperthyroidism. DNA of the CDR3: TGTGCCACCTCCACCGGGGGCGGAAACACTGAAGCTTTCTTT. As protein: CATSTGGGNTEAFF.